Listed below are T cell receptor beta chains from one sample, sequenced in a study of T cell responses to AZD1222 COVID-19 vaccine. Libraries were prepared by immunoSEQ multiplex PCR; TCRdb keeps only in-frame clonotypes and omits some of them. Here the sample spans 150,000 to 200,000 clones, 85% to 95% being singletons. This specimen was peripheral blood, taken 28 days after the second AZD1222 dose. All receptors come from an adult who received the AZD1222 COVID-19 vaccine. Both conserved end residues are part of each CDR3. D genes are given only for firm matches. Size tells how often a clone was seen (once, few, many) or the class of an expanded clone, and some rows leave it out.

v_call: TRBV7-2
j_call: TRBJ2-7
d_call: -
clone_size: -
cdr3_aa: CASTHQGSAYEQYF
cdr3_nt: TGTGCCAGCACACATCAGGGTTCGGCTTACGAGCAGTACTTC

v_call: TRBV6-5
j_call: TRBJ2-2
d_call: -
clone_size: once
cdr3_aa: CASSYGVGNTGELFF
cdr3_nt: TGTGCCAGCAGTTATGGAGTGGGAAACACCGGGGAGCTGTTTTTT

v_call: TRBV28
j_call: TRBJ1-4
d_call: -
clone_size: -
cdr3_aa: CASSLIHTNEKLFF
cdr3_nt: TGTGCCAGCAGTTTGATCCACACTAATGAAAAACTGTTTTTT

v_call: TRBV7-8
j_call: TRBJ1-5
d_call: TRBD1
clone_size: -
cdr3_aa: CASSPGQGDQPQHF
cdr3_nt: TGTGCCAGCAGCCCAGGACAGGGAGATCAGCCCCAGCATTTT

v_call: TRBV4-1
j_call: TRBJ2-7
d_call: -
clone_size: -
cdr3_aa: CASSQEYSYEQYF
cdr3_nt: TGCGCCAGCAGCCAGGAATATTCCTACGAGCAGTACTTC

v_call: TRBV10-2
j_call: TRBJ1-4
d_call: TRBD1
clone_size: -
cdr3_aa: CASSPGQHEKLFF
cdr3_nt: TGCGCCAGCAGTCCGGGACAGCATGAAAAACTGTTTTTT

v_call: TRBV6-5
j_call: TRBJ1-6
d_call: -
clone_size: -
cdr3_aa: CASSYQGQNSPLHF
cdr3_nt: TGTGCCAGCAGTTACCAGGGGCAGAATTCACCCCTCCACTTT

v_call: TRBV27
j_call: TRBJ2-2
d_call: TRBD1
clone_size: -
cdr3_aa: CASSPTGGTGELFF
cdr3_nt: TGTGCCAGCAGTCCGACAGGGGGCACCGGGGAGCTGTTTTTT

v_call: TRBV29-1
j_call: TRBJ2-7
d_call: -
clone_size: -
cdr3_aa: CSVGTSSYEQYF
cdr3_nt: TGCAGCGTGGGGACGTCGTCCTACGAGCAGTACTTC

v_call: TRBV18
j_call: TRBJ1-2
d_call: TRBD1
clone_size: -
cdr3_aa: CASSPSQGAEGYTF
cdr3_nt: TGTGCCAGCTCACCCTCACAGGGGGCGGAAGGCTACACCTTC

v_call: TRBV6-2/TRBV6-3
j_call: TRBJ2-7
d_call: TRBD2
clone_size: -
cdr3_aa: CASSYWGGPYEQYF
cdr3_nt: TGTGCCAGCAGTTACTGGGGGGGACCCTACGAGCAGTACTTC

v_call: TRBV18
j_call: TRBJ1-1
d_call: TRBD1
clone_size: -
cdr3_aa: CASSRDRKNTEAFF
cdr3_nt: TGTGCCAGCTCACGGGACAGGAAGAACACTGAAGCTTTCTTT

v_call: TRBV15
j_call: TRBJ1-1
d_call: -
clone_size: -
cdr3_aa: CATSRGGGTEAFF
cdr3_nt: TGTGCCACCAGCAGAGGTGGGGGCACTGAAGCTTTCTTT

v_call: TRBV5-4
j_call: TRBJ2-4
d_call: TRBD1
clone_size: few
cdr3_aa: CASSRPPGQGIENIQYF
cdr3_nt: TGTGCCAGCAGCCGCCCACCGGGACAGGGCATCGAAAACATTCAGTACTTC

v_call: TRBV7-2
j_call: TRBJ1-1
d_call: -
clone_size: -
cdr3_aa: CASSLRAVMNTEAFF
cdr3_nt: TGTGCCAGCAGCCTACGGGCAGTAATGAACACTGAAGCTTTCTTT

v_call: TRBV23-1
j_call: TRBJ2-6
d_call: TRBD1
clone_size: -
cdr3_aa: CASTTGTVLRWARGANVLTF
cdr3_nt: TGCGCCAGCACCACAGGGACAGTACTTCGCTGGGCGCGTGGGGCCAACGTCCTGACTTTC

v_call: TRBV5-6
j_call: TRBJ1-2
d_call: -
clone_size: -
cdr3_aa: CASSTGRRAGGDYGYTF
cdr3_nt: TGTGCCAGCAGCACGGGAAGGAGGGCCGGGGGCGACTATGGCTACACCTTC

v_call: TRBV2
j_call: TRBJ1-5
d_call: -
clone_size: -
cdr3_aa: CASSEAQASKEPQHF
cdr3_nt: TGTGCCAGCAGTGAAGCGCAGGCCAGTAAGGAGCCCCAGCATTTT

v_call: TRBV15
j_call: TRBJ2-7
d_call: -
clone_size: -
cdr3_aa: CATSRDFEFSEQYF
cdr3_nt: TGTGCCACCAGCAGAGATTTTGAGTTTAGCGAGCAGTACTTC

v_call: TRBV2
j_call: TRBJ2-2
d_call: -
clone_size: -
cdr3_aa: CASKAGTTNTGELFF
cdr3_nt: TGTGCCAGCAAGGCAGGGACAACGAACACCGGGGAGCTGTTTTTT

v_call: TRBV6-2/TRBV6-3
j_call: TRBJ2-7
d_call: -
clone_size: -
cdr3_aa: CASSPAAYEQYF
cdr3_nt: TGTGCCAGCAGTCCCGCAGCCTACGAGCAGTACTTC

v_call: TRBV4-2
j_call: TRBJ1-3
d_call: -
clone_size: few
cdr3_aa: CASSQGFEGNTIYF
cdr3_nt: TGTGCCAGCAGCCAAGGGTTTGAGGGAAACACCATATATTTT

v_call: TRBV6-1
j_call: TRBJ1-2
d_call: -
clone_size: -
cdr3_aa: CASSEKSAGPLAYGYTF
cdr3_nt: TGTGCCAGCAGTGAAAAGTCGGCAGGCCCACTCGCCTATGGCTACACCTTC

v_call: TRBV6-6
j_call: TRBJ1-6
d_call: -
clone_size: -
cdr3_aa: CASSYRQGLDSPLHF
cdr3_nt: TGTGCCAGCAGTTACAGGCAGGGGTTGGATTCACCCCTCCACTTT

v_call: TRBV30
j_call: TRBJ2-6
d_call: -
clone_size: -
cdr3_aa: CAWRVGGANVLTF
cdr3_nt: TGTGCCTGGAGAGTGGGTGGGGCCAACGTCCTGACTTTC

v_call: TRBV2
j_call: TRBJ1-2
d_call: -
clone_size: -
cdr3_aa: CASSEALNYGYTF
cdr3_nt: TGTGCCAGCAGTGAAGCGTTAAACTATGGCTACACCTTC

v_call: TRBV6-5
j_call: TRBJ2-1
d_call: -
clone_size: -
cdr3_aa: CASTLRRDTNEQFF
cdr3_nt: TGTGCCAGCACTCTCCGGAGGGATACCAATGAGCAGTTCTTC

v_call: TRBV19
j_call: TRBJ2-5
d_call: -
clone_size: -
cdr3_aa: CASSIDWRLAQETQYF
cdr3_nt: TGTGCCAGTAGTATAGATTGGCGGCTGGCCCAAGAGACCCAGTACTTC

v_call: TRBV10-3
j_call: TRBJ2-5
d_call: TRBD2
clone_size: -
cdr3_aa: CAIAQGTSGIETQYF
cdr3_nt: TGTGCCATCGCGCAGGGGACTAGCGGGATAGAGACCCAGTACTTC

v_call: TRBV7-2
j_call: TRBJ2-6
d_call: -
clone_size: once
cdr3_aa: CASSLMFGSGANVLTF
cdr3_nt: TGTGCCAGCAGCTTAATGTTCGGCTCTGGGGCCAACGTCCTGACTTTC

v_call: TRBV6-5
j_call: TRBJ2-1
d_call: -
clone_size: -
cdr3_aa: CASSYDPRLEQFF
cdr3_nt: TGTGCCAGCAGTTACGACCCGCGGCTTGAGCAGTTCTTC

v_call: TRBV7-9
j_call: TRBJ2-3
d_call: TRBD2
clone_size: -
cdr3_aa: CASSLGLAGVADTQYF
cdr3_nt: TGTGCCAGCAGCTTAGGACTAGCGGGAGTTGCAGATACGCAGTATTTT

v_call: TRBV4-2
j_call: TRBJ2-7
d_call: -
clone_size: -
cdr3_aa: CASRSNRDEQYF
cdr3_nt: TGTGCCAGCAGAAGCAACCGTGACGAGCAGTACTTC

v_call: TRBV5-8
j_call: TRBJ1-2
d_call: TRBD1
clone_size: -
cdr3_aa: CASSTRQGEYGYTF
cdr3_nt: TGTGCCAGCAGCACGAGACAGGGGGAATATGGCTACACCTTC

v_call: TRBV6-5
j_call: TRBJ2-7
d_call: -
clone_size: -
cdr3_aa: CASSMSDSYEQYF
cdr3_nt: TGTGCCAGCAGTATGTCAGACTCCTACGAGCAGTACTTC

v_call: TRBV19
j_call: TRBJ2-5
d_call: TRBD2
clone_size: -
cdr3_aa: CASSRASGRTETQYF
cdr3_nt: TGTGCCAGTAGTAGGGCTAGCGGGAGAACAGAGACCCAGTACTTC

v_call: TRBV11-2
j_call: TRBJ2-7
d_call: -
clone_size: -
cdr3_aa: CASSLGGRRGEQYF
cdr3_nt: TGTGCCAGCAGCTTAGGTGGCCGCCGGGGCGAGCAGTACTTC

v_call: TRBV11-2
j_call: TRBJ2-1
d_call: -
clone_size: -
cdr3_aa: CASSLVGEWGRNEQFF
cdr3_nt: TGTGCCAGCAGCTTAGTGGGGGAGTGGGGGCGCAATGAGCAGTTCTTC

v_call: TRBV29-1
j_call: TRBJ2-2
d_call: -
clone_size: -
cdr3_aa: CSVEVRVEGADTGELFF
cdr3_nt: TGCAGCGTTGAAGTAAGGGTGGAGGGGGCGGACACCGGGGAGCTGTTTTTT

v_call: TRBV3-1/TRBV3-2
j_call: TRBJ1-1
d_call: -
clone_size: -
cdr3_aa: CASSRSWDEAFF
cdr3_nt: TGTGCCAGCAGCCGCTCTTGGGATGAAGCTTTCTTT

v_call: TRBV3-1/TRBV3-2
j_call: TRBJ1-3
d_call: -
clone_size: -
cdr3_aa: CASSRGFTGNTIYF
cdr3_nt: TGTGCCAGCAGCCGAGGGTTTACTGGAAACACCATATATTTT

v_call: TRBV3-1/TRBV3-2
j_call: TRBJ2-2
d_call: -
clone_size: -
cdr3_aa: CASSQETALFFTGELFF
cdr3_nt: TGTGCCAGCAGCCAAGAGACAGCCTTGTTTTTCACCGGGGAGCTGTTTTTT

v_call: TRBV9
j_call: TRBJ2-1
d_call: -
clone_size: -
cdr3_aa: CASSVAGVWDEQFF
cdr3_nt: TGTGCCAGCAGCGTAGCTGGGGTTTGGGATGAGCAGTTCTTC

v_call: TRBV10-1
j_call: TRBJ1-1
d_call: TRBD1
clone_size: -
cdr3_aa: CASSGTGGYGTEAFF
cdr3_nt: TGCGCCAGCAGTGGGACAGGGGGCTATGGGACTGAAGCTTTCTTT

v_call: TRBV19
j_call: TRBJ2-1
d_call: -
clone_size: few
cdr3_aa: CASRPSSYNEQFF
cdr3_nt: TGTGCCAGTAGACCGAGCTCCTACAATGAGCAGTTCTTC

v_call: TRBV28
j_call: TRBJ1-1
d_call: -
clone_size: -
cdr3_aa: CASFARGGYTEAFF
cdr3_nt: TGTGCCAGCTTCGCCCGAGGAGGATACACTGAAGCTTTCTTT

v_call: TRBV7-2
j_call: TRBJ1-2
d_call: -
clone_size: -
cdr3_aa: CASSLTGGTNYGYTF
cdr3_nt: TGTGCCAGCAGCTTAACCGGGGGGACCAACTATGGCTACACCTTC